This T cell receptor beta chain was recorded in a study of blood T cell repertoires in COVID-19. Across the study: Researchers got acute and convalescent COVID-19 samples from the United States, Italy and Spain. PBMCs, B-cell-depleted T cells, or T cells were the source of the cDNA or gDNA that made up the material.

In the original workflow: Scientists estimated how many nucleated cells there were by amplifying reference gene primers. The assay was immunoSEQ multiplex PCR, and TCRdb's table has in-frame clones only and misses some. V and J calls and clone size follow that table, whereas D and trimming were derived from the DNA. This repertoire shows just over 300,000 clones, approximately 90% found once; its top ten account for about 2%. The CDR3 is made up of 12 amino acids. Germline V gene sequence: CDR1 SQVTM, CDR2 ANQGSEA. A note on this clone: The germline gene is not matched at one end of the junction; a read error may be the cause.

V and J are TRBV29-1 and TRBJ2-7; weak D call: TRBD2 (5 bases). The clonotype was recovered from a young man with active or convalescent COVID-19. What was sequenced was peripheral blood. The CDR3 coding sequence is TGCAGCGTTGAGTCTAGCTCCAACGAGCAGTACTTC. Translating it yields CSVESSSNEQYF.